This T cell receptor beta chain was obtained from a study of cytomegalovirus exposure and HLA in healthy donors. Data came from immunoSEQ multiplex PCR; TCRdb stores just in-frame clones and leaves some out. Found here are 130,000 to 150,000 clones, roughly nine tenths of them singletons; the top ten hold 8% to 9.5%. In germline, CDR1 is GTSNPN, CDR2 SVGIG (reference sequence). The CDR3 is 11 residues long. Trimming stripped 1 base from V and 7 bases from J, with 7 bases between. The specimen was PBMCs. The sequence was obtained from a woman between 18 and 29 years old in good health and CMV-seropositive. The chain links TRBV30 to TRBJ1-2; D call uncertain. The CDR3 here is CAWSDPLGYTF. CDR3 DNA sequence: TGTGCCTGGAGTGATCCCCTTGGCTACACCTTC.